Below are 29 T cell receptor beta chains sequenced from a single sample in a study of spatial heterogeneity in lung cancer. This sample's time point: blood at routine non-recurrence follow-up after resection. TCRdb processed the 5' RACE reads anew with MiXCR; each CDR3 protein has one entry. The table includes 110,000 or so distinct CDR3 sequences, under 14% detected once. Sequencing was performed on PBMCs, taken at follow-up. The receptor source for this set is a female donor with early-stage non-small cell lung cancer.

CDR3 in amino acids: CASSLGGDTYGYTF. CDR3 bases: TGTGCCAGCAGTTTGGGAGGGGATACCTATGGCTACACCTTC. V is TRBV28 and J is TRBJ1-2, with D possibly being TRBD1 (5 bases). CDR3 length: 14 residues. Trimming removed 3 bases from V and 4 bases from J, with 12 bases in between. CDR1 and CDR2 from the germline V gene are MDHEN and SYDVKM.

J is TRBJ2-3 and V is TRBV6-2 or TRBV6-3; 8 bases fit TRBD1. The CDR3 is 17 amino acids. Germline V gene sequence: CDR1 MNHEY, CDR2 SVGEGT. V shed 6 bases, J shed 2 bases, and the junction held 13 bases outside the gene matches. The CDR3 coding sequence is TGTGCCAGCAGGAGGGACACCGGGACAGGAGTCACAGATACGCAGTATTTT. This codes for CASRRDTGTGVTDTQYF.

This clonotype was seen at least ten times. V usage is TRBV5-5 and J usage is TRBJ1-5; D is perhaps TRBD1 (6 bases). This CDR3 is 14 amino acids long. Germline CDR1 SGHKS, CDR2 YYEKEE (reference sequence). Trimming removed 4 bases at V and 0 bases at J, with 8 bases between. The CDR3 reads CASSRTDSNQPQHF. DNA of the CDR3: TGTGCCAGCAGCAGGACAGATAGCAATCAGCCCCAGCATTTT.

V usage is TRBV27 and J usage is TRBJ2-3; tentatively, D is TRBD1 or TRBD2 (5 bases each). Trimming took 10 bases from V and 0 from J, leaving 17 bases between them. CDR1 and CDR2 (germline): MNHEY, SMNVEV (reference sequence). This CDR3 is 15 amino acids long. For the CDR3, the DNA is TGTGCCACCTCATCGTGGGGACCTAGCACAGATACGCAGTATTTT. Its translation is CATSSWGPSTDTQYF.

The genes are TRBV4-1 and TRBJ2-3; TRBD2 aligns across 8 bases. The CDR3 spans 18 residues. Germline V gives CDR1 MGHRA, CDR2 YSYEKL. V trimming: 0 bases; J trimming: 6 bases; junction bases outside the gene matches: 14. The CDR3 DNA is TGCGCCAGCAGCCAAGATGGTCTCGCGGGAGGACGGATTGATACGCAGTATTTT. It specifies CASSQDGLAGGRIDTQYF.

This chain uses TRBV7-2 with TRBJ2-1; 7 bases match TRBD1. CDR1 and CDR2 from the germline V gene are SGHTA and FQGNSA. This CDR3 has 16 residues. The ends lost 0 bases at V and 6 bases at J; junction bases unmatched: 8. The CDR3 protein is CASSLANHRGGNEQFF. CDR3 DNA sequence: TGTGCCAGCAGCTTAGCCAACCACAGGGGCGGCAATGAGCAGTTCTTC. Full variable domain (rest looked up from reference TRBV7-2 and TRBJ2-1): GAGVSQSPSNKVTEKGKDVELRCDPISGHTALYWYRQSLGQGLEFLIYFQGNSAPDKSGLPSDRFSAERTGGSVSTLTIQRTQQEDSAVYLCASSLANHRGGNEQFFGPGTRLTVL.

This clonotype was observed many times. The V call is TRBV4-2, the J call TRBJ2-5; D possibly uses TRBD1 or TRBD2 (6 bases each). The CDR3 is 15 amino acids. V was shortened by 5 bases and J by 1 base, with 14 bases between the two germline ends. The germline V gene encodes CDR1 LGHNA and CDR2 YNFKEQ. CDR3 bases: TGTGCCAGCAGCGGCACGCCGGGGGCCCAAGAGACCCAGTACTTC. Its translation is CASSGTPGAQETQYF.

The rearrangement uses TRBV7-2 and TRBJ2-2; 8 positions agree with TRBD1. V trimming: 4 bases; J trimming: 5 bases; junction bases outside the gene matches: 6. The CDR3 totals 15 residues. CDR1 and CDR2 (germline): SGHTA, FQGNSA. CDR3 bases: TGTGCCAGCAGCTACCGACAGGGGACTACCGGGGAGCTGTTTTTT. This gives the protein CASSYRQGTTGELFF.

This rearrangement joins TRBV21-1 to TRBJ2-3. TRBV21-1 is described as a pseudogene. The CDR3 extends over 13 amino acids. CDR3 sequence reads: CARRHISPDTQYF. DNA for the CDR3: TGTGCCCGGCGGCACATCTCGCCAGATACGCAGTATTTT.

This clonotype was seen ten or more times. The chain has TRBV27 and TRBJ2-5, with 7 bases that match TRBD1. Trimming cost V 6 bases and J 2 bases; bases outside gene matches: 12. The germline CDR1 and CDR2 sequences are MNHEY and SMNVEV (reference sequence). The CDR3 length is 16 residues. This CDR3 is CASRKGPGQRQETQYF. The CDR3 DNA reads as TGTGCCAGCAGAAAGGGACCGGGACAGAGACAAGAGACCCAGTACTTC.

The chain joins TRBV25-1 to TRBJ2-3, with D possibly being TRBD1 (5 bases). The CDR3 loop spans 15 amino acids. The germline V gene has CDR1 MGHDK and CDR2 SYGVNS. Trimming removed 1 base at V and 2 bases at J, with 10 bases between. CDR3 coding DNA: TGTGCCAGCAGTGAATCGACCAGGGCCACAGATACGCAGTATTTT. Amino acid sequence: CASSESTRATDTQYF. Drawing the rest from reference TRBV25-1 and TRBJ2-3, the complete variable domain is EADIYQTPRYLVIGTGKKITLECSQTMGHDKMYWYQQDPGMELHLIHYSYGVNSTEKGDLSSESTVSRIRTEHFPLTLESARPSHTSQYLCASSESTRATDTQYFGPGTRLTVL.

The CDR3 nucleotides are TGTGCCAGCAGTCCCCGATATGGAGGGAGGCTCACCTACGAGCAGTACTTC. This gives the protein CASSPRYGGRLTYEQYF. This sequence joins TRBV27 and TRBJ2-7; possibly TRBD2 for D (6 bases). The ends were cut back, 5 bases at V and 2 bases at J, with 22 bases in the middle. CDR3 length: 17 amino acids. Germline CDR1 and CDR2: MNHEY and SMNVEV (reference sequence).

This sequence joins TRBV20-1 and TRBJ2-7; 7 positions agree with TRBD1. Germline values: CDR1 DFQATT, CDR2 SNEGSKA (reference sequence). V gave up 7 bases and J gave up 1 base; unmatched junction bases: 7. This CDR3 is built from 13 residues. As DNA, the CDR3 is TGCAGTGTTGGGACAGCCATATCCTACGAGCAGTACTTC. Its translation is CSVGTAISYEQYF.

V is TRBV27 and J is TRBJ2-7, with unresolved D. The CDR3 is made up of 13 amino acids. V lost 4 bases to trimming and J lost 4 bases, with 11 bases between them. Germline CDR1 and CDR2: MNHEY and SMNVEV (reference sequence). In nucleotides, the CDR3 is TGTGCCAGCAGTTCCTACCTCGAGTACGAGCAGTACTTC. Translation gives CASSSYLEYEQYF.

This clonotype was seen only a few times. The chain has TRBV12-3 or TRBV12-4 and TRBJ2-3, with D possibly TRBD1 on 5 matching bases. V dropped 6 bases and J dropped 1 base, with 11 bases sitting between them. This CDR3 region has 14 residues. The CDR3, as DNA: TGTGCCAGCAGGGACGGCAGGGGCACAGATACGCAGTATTTT. Residues: CASRDGRGTDTQYF.

This clonotype was seen many times. This chain joins TRBV28 and TRBJ1-6; D might be TRBD1 (6 bases). The ends were cut back, 5 bases at V and 3 bases at J, with 20 bases in the middle. In germline, CDR1 is MDHEN, CDR2 SYDVKM. This CDR3 is built from 18 residues. CDR3 bases: TGTGCCAGCAGTCGTACAGGGTTGGATCCCAACTATAATTCACCCCTCCACTTT. Protein: CASSRTGLDPNYNSPLHF.

This clonotype was observed a few times. V gene TRBV2 combines with J gene TRBJ2-1, with D unclear. Germline CDR1 and CDR2: SNHLY and FYNNEI. V lost 3 bases, J lost 5 bases, and 11 bases lay in between. This CDR3 comprises 14 residues. Here the CDR3 DNA reads TGTGCCAGCAGTGATCGGTGGTCAGACAATGAGCAGTTCTTC. This gives the protein CASSDRWSDNEQFF.

The table lists this clonotype with a few counts. The J gene is TRBJ2-3, the V gene TRBV5-4; D tentatively reads TRBD1 or TRBD2 (6 bases each). The ends were cut back, 3 bases at V and 1 base at J, with 12 bases in the middle. CDR1 and CDR2 from the germline V gene are SGHNT and YYREEE (reference sequence). This CDR3 contains 15 residues. Here the CDR3 DNA reads TGTGCCAGCAGCTCAGCGGAGGGGGGCACAGATACGCAGTATTTT. It translates to CASSSAEGGTDTQYF.

V usage is TRBV10-3 and J usage is TRBJ1-5; maybe TRBD1 (6 bases). V lost 3 bases to trimming and J lost 1 base, with 13 bases between them. CDR3 length: 16 amino acids. The germline V gene has CDR1 ENHRY and CDR2 SYGVKD. As DNA, the CDR3 is TGTGCCATCAGTGATTCGACAGGTATGAGCAATCAGCCCCAGCATTTT. Residues: CAISDSTGMSNQPQHF.

Of note for this clonotype: The junction departs from germline at one end; a sequencing error may be responsible. This sequence joins TRBV7-7 and TRBJ2-5; unclear D gene. The CDR3 loop spans 14 amino acids. Germline V gives CDR1 SSHAT, CDR2 FNYEAQ (reference sequence). The CDR3 DNA follows: TGTGCTAGCAGCCCAGACTTGTCCGAAGAGACCCAGTACTTC. Translated, it gives CASSPDLSEETQYF.

The rearrangement links TRBV3-1 to TRBJ2-1; TRBD1 or TRBD2 may be the D gene (6 bases each). This CDR3 is built from 16 residues. Germline loops: CDR1 LGHDT, CDR2 YNNKEL (reference sequence). The V gene lost 4 bases and the J gene lost 5 bases, with 18 bases spanning the gap. The CDR3 is CASSRRGGLNDNEQFF. The DNA of the CDR3 is TGTGCCAGCAGCCGGCGAGGGGGGCTCAATGACAATGAGCAGTTCTTC.

This clonotype appeared once. The gene calls are TRBV20-1 and TRBJ2-5; 10 bases map to TRBD2. V trimming: 0 bases; J trimming: 4 bases; junction bases outside the gene matches: 8. There are 16 residues in the CDR3. Germline values: CDR1 DFQATT, CDR2 SNEGSKA (reference sequence). CDR3 in amino acids: CSARDIQLAGTETQYF. DNA for the CDR3: TGCAGTGCTAGAGATATCCAACTAGCGGGAACAGAGACCCAGTACTTC.

The chain employs TRBV7-2 and TRBJ2-2; 11 nucleotides align to TRBD2. The germline V gene encodes CDR1 SGHTA and CDR2 FQGNSA. The CDR3 sequence is 17 residues long. Trimming at V came to 3 bases and at J to 4 bases, leaving 7 bases not matched to a gene. CDR3 sequence (DNA): TGTGCCAGCAGCTTTAGCGGGAGGGCCAGGGGCACCGGGGAGCTGTTTTTT. Its translation is CASSFSGRARGTGELFF.

The genes are TRBV5-1 and TRBJ1-2, with unresolved D. V was clipped by 1 base and J by 1 base, with 8 bases between them. From germline, CDR1 is SGHRS and CDR2 YFSETQ. The CDR3 consists of 14 residues. CDR3 sequence reads: CASSLSTNNYGYTF. The CDR3 DNA reads TGCGCCAGCAGCTTGAGCACAAATAACTATGGCTACACCTTC. Drawing the rest from reference TRBV5-1 and TRBJ1-2, the complete variable domain is KAGVTQTPRYLIKTRGQQVTLSCSPISGHRSVSWYQQTPGQGLQFLFEYFSETQRNKGNFPGRFSGRQFSNSRSEMNVSTLELGDSALYLCASSLSTNNYGYTFGSGTRLTVV.

This clonotype was detected many times. The genes are TRBV7-3 and TRBJ2-2; weak D call: TRBD2 (6 bases). Germline V gene lookup returns CDR1 SGHTA and CDR2 FQGTGA. CDR3 length equals 12 residues. Trimming removed 8 bases at V and 4 bases at J, with 8 bases between. The CDR3 region is CASGEVTGELFF. CDR3 bases: TGTGCCAGCGGGGAGGTCACCGGGGAGCTGTTTTTT.

The rearrangement uses TRBV30 and TRBJ2-2; D gene uncertain. CDR1 is GTSNPN, CDR2 SVGIG, per germline (reference sequence). CDR3 length: 11 amino acids. The V end lost 4 bases, the J end lost 5 bases, and 5 bases lay between the germline ends. CDR3 DNA: TGTGCCTGGATGGGGACCGGGGAGCTGTTTTTT. It specifies CAWMGTGELFF.

The chain uses TRBV5-1 and TRBJ2-5; D is perhaps TRBD2 (7 bases). Germline loops: CDR1 SGHRS, CDR2 YFSETQ. The V and J ends lost 7 bases and 1 base respectively, with 11 bases between them. The CDR3 has 13 residues. CDR3 in DNA: TGCGCCAGCCGCCGGGGGGCCCAAGAGACCCAGTACTTC. Its protein product is CASRRGAQETQYF.

The CDR3 sequence is CASSRPGQGTYEQYF. The CDR3 coding sequence is TGTGCCAGCAGCCGACCAGGACAGGGGACCTACGAGCAGTACTTC. The rearrangement uses TRBV28 and TRBJ2-7; TRBD1 matches at 9 bases. V shed 6 bases, J shed 2 bases, and the junction held 8 bases outside the gene matches. The CDR3 has 15 amino acids. Germline CDR1 reads MDHEN; CDR2 reads SYDVKM.

The rearrangement uses TRBV29-1 and TRBJ2-5, with D perhaps matching TRBD2 (5 bases). The CDR3 is 11 amino acids. The germline gives CDR1 SQVTM, CDR2 ANQGSEA. Trimming removed 4 bases at V and 5 bases at J, with 8 bases between. This chain's CDR3 is CSVGTAETQYF. CDR3 coding DNA: TGCAGCGTTGGGACTGCGGAGACCCAGTACTTC.